These T cell receptor beta chains were read from a single sample in a study of glioma-infiltrating T cells after dendritic cell vaccination. The repertoire was sequenced with immunoSEQ multiplex PCR; TCRdb's copy has only in-frame clones and lacks some. The sample includes 100,000 or so clones, approximately 80% of them seen just once. The material was blood, obtained after dendritic cell vaccination. All receptors derive from a human donor with glioblastoma. Both conserved end residues are part of each CDR3. The order of the fields is V gene, J gene, CDR3 protein.

V gene: TRBV11-2
J gene: TRBJ1-5
CDR3 protein: CASSLGLRQPQHF

V gene: TRBV5-1
J gene: TRBJ2-1
CDR3 protein: CASSLAGQGYNEQFF

V gene: TRBV5-1
J gene: TRBJ2-7
CDR3 protein: CASSWGGGGSYEQYF

V gene: TRBV18
J gene: TRBJ1-4
CDR3 protein: CASSQGQGKLFF

V gene: TRBV5-1
J gene: TRBJ2-7
CDR3 protein: CASSSDRGRRSYEQYF

V gene: TRBV19
J gene: TRBJ1-2
CDR3 protein: CASRAGPYGYTF

V gene: TRBV6-1
J gene: TRBJ1-1
CDR3 protein: CASSSSGGRNTEAFF

V gene: TRBV10-3
J gene: TRBJ2-5
CDR3 protein: CAISTPEGTQYF

V gene: TRBV27
J gene: TRBJ1-1
CDR3 protein: CASSLGRMNTEAFF

V gene: TRBV10-3
J gene: TRBJ2-1
CDR3 protein: CAISLAGGYNEQFF

V gene: TRBV28
J gene: TRBJ2-1
CDR3 protein: CASTDPPLGTDEQFF

V gene: TRBV10-1
J gene: TRBJ1-5
CDR3 protein: CASGRQVEVCQPQHF

V gene: TRBV18
J gene: TRBJ2-1
CDR3 protein: CASSPATGGSSEQFF

V gene: TRBV27
J gene: TRBJ1-4
CDR3 protein: CASSWTGQGFNEKLFF

V gene: TRBV7-3
J gene: TRBJ2-1
CDR3 protein: CASSLTGGTNNEQFF

V gene: TRBV2
J gene: TRBJ2-7
CDR3 protein: CASRAGSGRSESYEQYF

V gene: TRBV27
J gene: TRBJ2-2
CDR3 protein: CASSLGGVGGELFF

V gene: TRBV10-3
J gene: TRBJ1-1
CDR3 protein: CAISGGMERTGNFIMNTEAFF

V gene: TRBV28
J gene: TRBJ1-1
CDR3 protein: CASSWGWGRGLLNTEAFF

V gene: TRBV10-2
J gene: TRBJ2-5
CDR3 protein: CASSEPGQGQETQYF

V gene: TRBV9
J gene: TRBJ2-2
CDR3 protein: CASSVRGTLNTGELFF

V gene: TRBV5-1
J gene: TRBJ1-5
CDR3 protein: CASSLQPGDQPQHF

V gene: TRBV23-1
J gene: TRBJ1-5
CDR3 protein: CASSRIVTGGHQPQHF

V gene: TRBV29-1
J gene: TRBJ2-1
CDR3 protein: CSVAGYNEQFF

V gene: TRBV5-1
J gene: TRBJ2-1
CDR3 protein: CASRRQGRNEQFF